These 10 T cell receptor beta chains originate from one sample sequenced in a study of shared clonotypes between healthy human individuals. The protocol was immunoSEQ multiplex PCR, while the TCRdb copy is restricted to in-frame clones and leaves out a portion. The sample lists under 1,100,000 clones; 60% to 80% were seen once. Sequencing was performed on memory CD4+ T cells sorted from blood. This sample's subset: CD45RA-negative fraction. The receptors derive from a man aged 18-30 years in good health.

With regard to this clone: This may be a read error, as it is one base from a much larger clone. Within the sample, other DNA sequences also encode this same CDR3. The chain carries TRBV5-4 and TRBJ2-3; D is undetermined. The germline gives CDR1 SGHNT, CDR2 YYREEE (reference sequence). Trimming cost V 0 bases and J 1 base, with 3 bases left between them. This CDR3 has 13 residues. The CDR3 nucleotides read TGTGCCAGCAGCTTGGAGGGCACAGATACGCAGTATTTT. This sequence encodes CASSLEGTDTQYF.

The chain links TRBV7-6 to TRBJ2-2, with D perhaps TRBD2 (5 bases). The CDR3 sequence is 19 residues long. Germline loops: CDR1 SGHVS, CDR2 FNYEAQ. Trimming removed 4 bases at V and 4 bases at J, with 25 bases between. CDR3 loop: CASSSAAIGPNRGTGELFF. Written as DNA, the CDR3 is TGTGCCAGCAGCTCAGCCGCCATTGGACCGAACCGGGGCACCGGGGAGCTGTTTTTT.

This clone was counted a few times. CDR3 coding DNA: TGCAGCGTTTGGGTTAACACTGAAGCTTTCTTT. It yields the protein CSVWVNTEAFF. The chain joins TRBV29-1 to TRBJ1-1, with D unclear. CDR1 and CDR2 from the germline V gene are SQVTM and ANQGSEA. CDR3 size: 11 residues. V was trimmed by 5 bases and J by 2 bases, leaving 6 bases between them. Full variable domain (remainder filled in from reference TRBV29-1 and TRBJ1-1): SAVISQKPSRDICQRGTSLTIQCQVDSQVTMMFWYRQQPGQSLTLIATANQGSEATYESGFVIDKFPISRPNLTFSTLTVSNMSPEDSSIYLCSVWVNTEAFFGQGTRLTVV.

This chain connects TRBV5-5 to TRBJ1-4, with D perhaps TRBD1 (5 bases). The CDR3 has 15 amino acids. V lost 6 bases to trimming and J lost 7 bases, with 19 bases between them. Germline-derived CDR1 and CDR2 are SGHKS and YYEKEE (reference sequence). CDR3 sequence (DNA): TGTGCCAGCAAGGAGGGGTTGGGGCGCCTTGAAAAACTGTTTTTT. Residues: CASKEGLGRLEKLFF.

The V gene is TRBV5-6, the J gene TRBJ1-4; 8 nucleotides line up with TRBD1. J was trimmed by 0 bases and V by 4 bases; bases with no gene match: 5. The CDR3 consists of 16 residues. Germline V CDR1 and CDR2: SGHDT, YYEEEE. Written as DNA, the CDR3 is TGTGCCAGCAGCACGGGGACAGGAGCAACTAATGAAAAACTGTTTTTT. Translation gives CASSTGTGATNEKLFF.

This clone was recorded once. J is TRBJ2-3 and V is TRBV14, with a possible D match to TRBD2 (5 bases). V was pared by 5 bases and J by 4 bases, with 19 bases between. Per the germline V gene, CDR1 is SGHDN and CDR2 is FVKESK. CDR3 size: 16 residues. CDR3 sequence (DNA): TGTGCCAGCAGCGACCTGAGGCGGGCTGGAGCAGATACGCAGTATTTT. It encodes CASSDLRRAGADTQYF.

The chain has TRBV5-1 and TRBJ2-1; 8 nucleotides agree with TRBD1. The germline V gene has CDR1 SGHRS and CDR2 YFSETQ. J gave up 8 bases and V 2 bases, and 15 bases lay outside the gene matches. CDR3 length: 17 residues. Here the CDR3 reads CASSLGRTGQGTHEQFF. The CDR3 DNA follows: TGCGCCAGCAGCTTAGGTCGAACAGGACAGGGTACCCATGAGCAGTTCTTC.

This clone has only a few counts. V is TRBV7-2 and J is TRBJ2-5; D may be TRBD1 or TRBD2 (6 bases each). V shed 5 bases and J shed 5 bases, with 18 bases lying between them. Germline lookup yields CDR1 SGHTA and CDR2 FQGNSA. CDR3 length: 15 amino acids. The chain's CDR3 is CASSQQGLEGETQYF. CDR3 DNA: TGTGCCAGCAGCCAACAGGGTCTGGAGGGGGAGACCCAGTACTTC. Full variable domain (missing parts from reference TRBV7-2 and TRBJ2-5): GAGVSQSPSNKVTEKGKDVELRCDPISGHTALYWYRQSLGQGLEFLIYFQGNSAPDKSGLPSDRFSAERTGGSVSTLTIQRTQQEDSAVYLCASSQQGLEGETQYFGPGTRLLVL.

The genes are TRBV6-5 and TRBJ1-5; D is ambiguous. The germline V gene encodes CDR1 MNHEY and CDR2 SVGAGI. This CDR3 has 16 amino acids. V gave up 4 bases and J gave up 0 bases, with 13 bases separating them. The DNA for the CDR3 is TGTGCCAGCAGTTTGCGGCCGGAGTCTAGCAATCAGCCCCAGCATTTT. The encoded protein is CASSLRPESSNQPQHF.

There are a few counts of this clone. This rearrangement joins TRBV30 to TRBJ2-2; D is undetermined. V shed 2 bases and J shed 8 bases, with 6 bases lying between them. CDR3 length: 11 amino acids. Per germline, CDR1 GTSNPN and CDR2 SVGIG (reference sequence). In nucleotides, the CDR3 is TGTGCCTGGAGTTGGAATGGGGAGCTGTTTTTT. It is translated as CAWSWNGELFF.